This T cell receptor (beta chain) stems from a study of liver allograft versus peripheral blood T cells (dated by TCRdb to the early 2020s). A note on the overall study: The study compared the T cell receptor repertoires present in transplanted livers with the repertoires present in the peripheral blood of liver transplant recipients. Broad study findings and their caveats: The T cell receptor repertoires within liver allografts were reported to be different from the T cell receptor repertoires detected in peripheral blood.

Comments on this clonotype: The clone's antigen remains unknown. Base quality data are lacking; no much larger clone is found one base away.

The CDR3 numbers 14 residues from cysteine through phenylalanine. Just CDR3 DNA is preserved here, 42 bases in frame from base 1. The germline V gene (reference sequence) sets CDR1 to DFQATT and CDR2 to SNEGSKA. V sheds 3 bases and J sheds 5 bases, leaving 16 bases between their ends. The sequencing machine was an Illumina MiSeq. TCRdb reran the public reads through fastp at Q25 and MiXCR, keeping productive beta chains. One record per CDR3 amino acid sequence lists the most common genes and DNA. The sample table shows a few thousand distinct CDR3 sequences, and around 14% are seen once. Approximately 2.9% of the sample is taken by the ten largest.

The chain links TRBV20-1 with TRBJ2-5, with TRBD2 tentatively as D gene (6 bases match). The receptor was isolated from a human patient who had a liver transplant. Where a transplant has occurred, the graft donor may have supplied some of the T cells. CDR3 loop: CSASSGWGRETQYF. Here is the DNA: TGCAGTGCTAGTAGCGGATGGGGTAGGGAGACCCAGTACTTC.